Listed below are T cell receptor beta chains from one sample, sequenced in a study of CXCR3-negative and CXCR3-positive naive CD8 T cells. Reprocessing the 5' RACE reads, TCRdb reports a single entry for every CDR3 protein and omits DNA. Here the sample table reports 70,000 to 95,000 distinct CDR3 sequences. What was sequenced was naive CXCR3- CD8+ T cells from blood. The receptors were sampled from a human donor in good health. Some clones in this sample may be carry-over from other donors' samples. Each CDR3 is given with its conserved first and last residue.

V	J	CDR3
TRBV7-8	TRBJ2-7	CASSLAPVTGGLWGEQYF
TRBV4-1	TRBJ2-1	CASSPLGGSGSNEQFF
TRBV6-1	TRBJ2-1	CASNPGLAGVEQFF
TRBV18	TRBJ2-6	CASSPPTGPGANVLTF
TRBV4-3	TRBJ1-2	CASSQNLPGTIAYGYTF
TRBV7-9	TRBJ2-1	CASSQPLDEQFF
TRBV19	TRBJ1-5	CASRAPGSHQPQHF
TRBV21-1	TRBJ2-3	CASSKGGMPAEGMRSTDTQYF
TRBV7-3	TRBJ2-1	CASSLVGGDEQFF
TRBV4-3	TRBJ2-7	CASSQEKGAVYEQYF
TRBV10-3	TRBJ2-1	CAISDGAGEYNEQFF
TRBV29-1	TRBJ2-7	CSVESEREGEYEQYF
TRBV7-3	TRBJ2-3	CASSLSVRLAGTDTQYF
TRBV29-1	TRBJ2-2	CSVEDPGHLTGELFF
TRBV10-3	TRBJ2-7	CAISESILGAGSSRRIEQYF
TRBV5-1	TRBJ2-1	CASSLPHRSYNEQFF
TRBV6-2/TRBV6-3	TRBJ1-1	CASSYYGNTEAFF
TRBV20-1	TRBJ2-7	CSASLGLAGGEQYF
TRBV28	TRBJ2-3	CASSFISVGGTDTQYF
TRBV29-1	TRBJ2-2	CSGRQGNTGELFF
TRBV5-1	TRBJ1-2	CASSLGTLAGEDGYTF
TRBV28	TRBJ2-3	CASTSGTDTQYF
TRBV6-2/TRBV6-3	TRBJ2-3	CASRNLGRDASTDTQYF
TRBV28	TRBJ2-3	CASSLALARADTQYF
TRBV14	TRBJ1-5	CASSQYEPQHF
TRBV11-2	TRBJ2-5	CASSLEFDGAGETQYF
TRBV29-1	TRBJ2-6	CSVDASGDSGANVLTF
TRBV29-1	TRBJ2-1	CSVESTYNEQFF
TRBV29-1	TRBJ2-7	CSVTSGSYEQYF
TRBV4-3	TRBJ2-5	CASSPPRGQETQYF
TRBV20-1	TRBJ2-1	CSAIGSGRAGEQFF
TRBV7-9	TRBJ2-7	CASSPLRREVGYEQYF
TRBV5-1	TRBJ2-1	CASSTKPGLAGGPSHNEQFF
TRBV25-1	TRBJ1-1	CASSEQGYGTEAFF
TRBV5-6	TRBJ2-7	CASSLQGAIMVYEQYF
TRBV2	TRBJ2-7	CAFQRGPHEQYF
TRBV28	TRBJ2-5	CASRRPGLAGGGETQYF
TRBV29-1	TRBJ2-3	CSVEGHPITDTQYF
TRBV29-1	TRBJ2-1	CSVEGLAGVNEQFF
TRBV7-9	TRBJ2-7	CASSSPTEFYEQYF
TRBV25-1	TRBJ2-7	CASSDLGQGAYEQYF
TRBV12-3/TRBV12-4	TRBJ1-2	CASSPYDKGYTF